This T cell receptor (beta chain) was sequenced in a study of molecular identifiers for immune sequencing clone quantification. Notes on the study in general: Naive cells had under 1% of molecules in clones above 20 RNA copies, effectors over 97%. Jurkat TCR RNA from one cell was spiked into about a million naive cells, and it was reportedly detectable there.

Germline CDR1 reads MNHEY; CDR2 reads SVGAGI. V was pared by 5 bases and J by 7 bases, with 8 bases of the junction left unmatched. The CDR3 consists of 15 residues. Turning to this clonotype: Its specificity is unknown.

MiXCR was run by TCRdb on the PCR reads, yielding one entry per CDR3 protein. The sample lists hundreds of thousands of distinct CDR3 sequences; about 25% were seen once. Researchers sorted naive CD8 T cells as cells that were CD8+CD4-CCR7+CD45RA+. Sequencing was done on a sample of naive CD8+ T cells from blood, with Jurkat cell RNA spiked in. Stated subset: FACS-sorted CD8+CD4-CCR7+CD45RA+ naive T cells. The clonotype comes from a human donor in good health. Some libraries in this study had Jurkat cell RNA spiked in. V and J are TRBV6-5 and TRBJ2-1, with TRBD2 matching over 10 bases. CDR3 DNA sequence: TGTGCCAGCAGTCTAGCGGGGGCACGGGGGAATGAGCAGTTCTTC. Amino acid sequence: CASSLAGARGNEQFF.